This TCR beta chain was captured by sequencing in a study of OX40 agonist ivuxolimab in advanced cancers. Across the whole study: Enrollees could have had prior anti-PD-1, anti-PD-L1 or anti-CTLA-4 therapy, which 30% to 50% had received.

Measured with immunoSEQ multiplex PCR; TCRdb has only the in-frame clones, and not every one. The sample lists over 80,000 clones, over 75% occurring once. The CDR3 runs to 14 residues. Between the trimmed V and J ends, which lost 7 bases and 3 bases, there was a span of 15 bases. Germline V CDR1 and CDR2: SGHNT, YENEEA. A history of autoimmune disease or systemic immunosuppression excluded patients. The TCR sequence derives from an adult with an advanced solid tumor such as melanoma, head and neck, liver or kidney cancer. The source material was CD4+ or CD8+ T cells sorted from blood, sampled in a trial of the OX40 agonist ivuxolimab. The chain recombines TRBV11-3 with TRBJ1-1, with a possible D match to TRBD1 (5 bases). DNA for the CDR3: TGTGCCAGCACGTTTCGGGGCGCCGACACTGAAGCTTTCTTT. It translates to CASTFRGADTEAFF.